These 29 T cell receptor beta chains originate from one sample sequenced in a study of blood T cell repertoires in COVID-19. Only in-frame clones appear in the TCRdb table, and some are missing; sequencing was by immunoSEQ multiplex PCR. The table shows 87,000 or so clones, with around 90% occurring only once. Sequencing was carried out using peripheral blood. The receptors derive from a woman aged 50 to 65 with active or convalescent COVID-19.

This clone appeared once. V usage is TRBV6-1 and J usage is TRBJ2-7; D is unclear. V was trimmed by 3 bases and J by 3 bases, leaving 12 bases between them. The CDR3 totals 14 residues. The V gene's germline CDR1 is MNHNS and CDR2 SASEGT. CDR3 sequence: CASSEGSNRYEQYF. CDR3 in DNA: TGTGCCAGCAGTGAGGGCAGTAACCGCTACGAGCAGTACTTC.

This sequence joins TRBV6-5 and TRBJ2-3; D perhaps matches TRBD2 (6 bases). The germline gives CDR1 MNHEY, CDR2 SVGAGI. V was pared by 6 bases and J by 7 bases, with 20 bases between. This CDR3 has 15 amino acids. CDR3 protein: CASRPGLMGTHTQYF. Here the CDR3 DNA reads TGTGCCAGCAGGCCGGGACTGATGGGTACCCATACGCAGTATTTT.

This clone was detected only once. This chain connects TRBV21-1 to TRBJ2-2; the table gives TRBD2 as D, unverified against the DNA. TRBV21-1 is a listed pseudogene. The CDR3 length is 12 residues. The CDR3 DNA sequence: TGTGCCAGCGGGGAGATGGCCGGGGAGCTGTTTTTT. Its translation is CASGEMAGELFF.

The J gene is TRBJ1-2, the V gene TRBV21-1; TRBD1 reflects the table's D call only, with no check against the DNA. TRBV21-1 is noted as a pseudogene. The CDR3 consists of 18 residues. CDR3 sequence (DNA): TGTGCCAGCAGCAAAGGGCACAGGGGACACCAAATTAACTATGGCTACACCTTC. Protein product: CASSKGHRGHQINYGYTF.

This clone was seen just once. The chain couples TRBV6-4 to TRBJ2-2; TRBD2 aligns across 13 bases. CDR1 and CDR2 (germline): MRHNA, SNTAGT. Germline trimming cut 4 bases from V and 6 bases from J; bases unmatched to any gene: 2. This CDR3 region has 15 residues. The CDR3 nucleotides are TGTGCCAGCAGTGGAGGACTAGCGGGGGCCGGGGAGCTGTTTTTT. Its protein product is CASSGGLAGAGELFF.

The chain combines TRBV9 with TRBJ2-7; 7 bases agree with TRBD1. The trim removed 0 bases at V and 5 bases at J, leaving 8 bases unmatched. This CDR3 comprises 15 residues. Germline assignment: CDR1 SGDLS and CDR2 YYNGEE. The CDR3 spells CASSVEGRGSDEQYF. In nucleotides, the CDR3 is TGTGCCAGCAGCGTAGAGGGCAGGGGGAGCGACGAGCAGTACTTC. Drawing the rest from reference TRBV9 and TRBJ2-7, the complete variable domain is DSGVTQTPKHLITATGQRVTLRCSPRSGDLSVYWYQQSLDQGLQFLIQYYNGEERAKGNILERFSAQQFPDLHSELNLSSLELGDSALYFCASSVEGRGSDEQYFGPGTRLTVT.

The gene calls are TRBV9 and TRBJ1-4; D is undetermined. V shed 3 bases and J shed 7 bases, with 13 bases lying between them. The germline V gene encodes CDR1 SGDLS and CDR2 YYNGEE. The CDR3 consists of 14 residues. The CDR3 sequence is CASSELAVGEKLFF. The CDR3 nucleotides are TGTGCCAGCAGCGAACTGGCGGTGGGTGAAAAACTGTTTTTT.

The chain couples TRBV11-1 to TRBJ2-2; D is perhaps TRBD2 (5 bases). Trimming pared 4 bases from V and 3 bases from J, leaving 12 bases between. The CDR3 has 15 residues. In germline, CDR1 is SGHAT, CDR2 FQDESV (reference sequence). The CDR3 reads CASSSGLGYTGELFF. DNA of the CDR3: TGTGCCAGCAGCTCCGGACTGGGATACACCGGGGAGCTGTTTTTT.

The genes are TRBV11-2 and TRBJ2-7; D is unresolved. The V end lost 0 bases, the J end lost 7 bases, and 7 bases lay between the germline ends. Germline-derived CDR1 and CDR2 are SGHAT and FQNNGV. This CDR3 is built from 12 residues. The CDR3 sequence: CASSLDRAEQYF. DNA of the CDR3: TGTGCCAGCAGCTTAGATCGTGCGGAGCAGTACTTC.

This clone was recorded a few times. V is TRBV4-3 and J is TRBJ2-7; D unclear. Trimming left V 0 bases short and J 4 bases short, with 7 bases between. The length of the CDR3 is 13 residues. Germline CDR1 LGHNA, CDR2 YSLEER. The CDR3: CASSQDGRYEQYF. Written as DNA, the CDR3 is TGCGCCAGCAGCCAAGATGGCAGATACGAGCAGTACTTC.

The rearrangement uses TRBV9 and TRBJ2-5; the D gene is possibly TRBD2 (6 bases). Trimming removed 4 bases from V and 1 base from J, with 14 bases in between. CDR1 and CDR2 (germline): SGDLS, YYNGEE. CDR3 length: 15 amino acids. CDR3 residues: CASSLTWGVQETQYF. The CDR3 nucleotides read TGTGCCAGCAGCCTCACTTGGGGGGTCCAAGAGACCCAGTACTTC.

The rearrangement uses TRBV7-3 and TRBJ1-1, with D perhaps TRBD1 (5 bases). With 1 base removed from V and 1 base from J, the gap between germline ends came to 10 bases. The CDR3 consists of 15 residues. CDR1 and CDR2 from the germline V gene are SGHTA and FQGTGA. DNA of the CDR3: TGTGCCAGCAGCTTAATGGGGAGGGGGAACACTGAAGCTTTCTTT. This codes for CASSLMGRGNTEAFF.

The V call is TRBV5-4, the J call TRBJ1-1, with D maybe TRBD1 (6 bases). This CDR3 contains 12 residues. V was shortened by 4 bases and J by 5 bases, with 9 bases between the two germline ends. The germline CDR1 and CDR2 sequences are SGHNT and YYREEE (reference sequence). CDR3 region: CASSLQGTEAFF. The CDR3 bases are TGTGCCAGCAGCCTACAGGGAACTGAAGCTTTCTTT.

This clone is a singleton in its sample. The chain couples TRBV6-2 or TRBV6-3 to TRBJ2-6; 7 positions match TRBD2. Germline V gene sequence: CDR1 MNHEY, CDR2 SVGEGT. The CDR3 covers 19 residues. V gave up 7 bases and J gave up 4 bases; unmatched junction bases: 19. CDR3 nucleotide sequence: TGTGCCAGCACCCCCTCGTGGGGGGGGGTTTTGATGGGGGCCAACGTCCTGACTTTC. Its protein product is CASTPSWGGVLMGANVLTF.

CDR3 in amino acids: CASSAPLRGGPGTQYF. The CDR3 DNA sequence: TGTGCCAGCAGCGCTCCGTTGCGGGGGGGCCCTGGGACCCAGTACTTC. The chain employs TRBV5-4 and TRBJ2-5; TRBD2 matches 9 bases. The junction had 14 bases not matched to a gene; V was cut back by 4 bases and J by 7 bases. The CDR3 is made up of 16 amino acids. Germline V lookup: CDR1 SGHNT, CDR2 YYREEE (reference sequence).

The chain is built from TRBV25-1 and TRBJ2-1; D is possibly TRBD1 (6 bases). Trimming pared 5 bases from V and 2 bases from J, leaving 10 bases between. Germline V CDR1 and CDR2: MGHDK, SYGVNS. The CDR3 contains 14 residues. CDR3 nucleotides: TGTGCCAGCAGTTACAGGGTTACCTACAATGAGCAGTTCTTC. Its translation is CASSYRVTYNEQFF. The full variable domain, with the rest looked up from reference TRBV25-1 and TRBJ2-1, is EADIYQTPRYLVIGTGKKITLECSQTMGHDKMYWYQQDPGMELHLIHYSYGVNSTEKGDLSSESTVSRIRTEHFPLTLESARPSHTSQYLCASSYRVTYNEQFFGPGTRLTVL.

The chain employs TRBV6-1 and TRBJ2-7, with D possibly matching TRBD2 (5 bases). V was pared by 3 bases and J by 2 bases, with 8 bases between. The CDR3 is made up of 13 amino acids. From germline, CDR1 is MNHNS and CDR2 SASEGT. This CDR3 is CASSDTGTYEQYF. CDR3 DNA sequence: TGTGCCAGCAGTGATACGGGAACCTACGAGCAGTACTTC.

This clone was picked up one time. The V gene is TRBV11-2, the J gene TRBJ2-7, with 7 bases identical to TRBD2. Trimming removed 5 bases from V and 6 bases from J; junction bases left unmatched: 7. The CDR3 loop spans 13 amino acids. The V gene's germline CDR1 is SGHAT and CDR2 FQNNGV. The DNA for the CDR3 is TGTGCCAGCAGCCCTAGTTGGGAGGGCGAGCAGTACTTC. It codes for CASSPSWEGEQYF.

The rearrangement joins TRBV9 to TRBJ1-5; 9 nucleotides agree with TRBD1. J gave up 0 bases and V 4 bases, and 2 bases lay outside the gene matches. From germline, CDR1 is SGDLS and CDR2 YYNGEE. The CDR3 totals 15 residues. This chain's CDR3 is CASSLTGGSNQPQHF. The CDR3 DNA follows: TGTGCCAGCAGCCTGACAGGGGGTAGCAATCAGCCCCAGCATTTT.

The V gene is TRBV18, the J gene TRBJ2-3; 8 positions agree with TRBD2. Germline lookup yields CDR1 KGHSH and CDR2 LQKENI. This CDR3 is 15 amino acids long. J was trimmed by 5 bases and V by 3 bases; bases with no gene match: 7. The CDR3 sequence is CASSPSAGELDTQYF. CDR3 sequence (DNA): TGTGCCAGCTCACCCTCAGCGGGGGAGTTAGATACGCAGTATTTT.

The chain links TRBV6-5 to TRBJ2-7; weak D call: TRBD1 (5 bases). The germline V and J ends were trimmed by 7 bases and 4 bases, with 17 bases remaining between them. Per the germline V gene, CDR1 is MNHEY and CDR2 is SVGAGI. This CDR3 region has 14 residues. The CDR3 coding sequence is TGTGCCAGCATGCAGGACACCCATCTTTACGAGCAGTACTTC. Translating gives CASMQDTHLYEQYF.

The chain joins TRBV7-2 to TRBJ1-4; D is undetermined. The CDR3 consists of 17 residues. Germline CDR1 SGHTA, CDR2 FQGNSA. V lost 6 bases to trimming and J lost 5 bases, with 22 bases between them. The CDR3, as DNA: TGTGCCAGCAGTCGGGGTGATAATGCGGAATACAATGAAAAACTGTTTTTT. Encoded protein: CASSRGDNAEYNEKLFF.

This chain joins TRBV7-8 and TRBJ1-2; D is ambiguous. The length of the CDR3 is 15 residues. The ends were cut back, 4 bases at V and 4 bases at J, with 16 bases in the middle. The germline gives CDR1 SGHVS, CDR2 FQNEAQ. This CDR3 is CASSYRLGLPYGYTF. In DNA form, the CDR3 reads TGTGCCAGCAGCTATCGACTAGGACTACCCTATGGCTACACCTTC.

The chain is built from TRBV9 and TRBJ2-3, with TRBD1 matching 8 bases. Germline CDR1 reads SGDLS; CDR2 reads YYNGEE. This CDR3 region has 15 residues. Trimming took 0 bases from V and 5 from J; bases not matched to a gene: 5. CDR3 sequence (DNA): TGTGCCAGCAGCGTAGCGCAGGGGGCGGGAGATACGCAGTATTTT. Its translation is CASSVAQGAGDTQYF.

The chain has TRBV24-1 and TRBJ1-2; TRBD1 might be the D (5 bases). The germline gives CDR1 KGHDR, CDR2 SFDVKD. Trimming cost V 8 bases and J 7 bases, with 10 bases left between them. There are 11 residues in the CDR3. The CDR3 region has the DNA TGTGCCACCAAGGGGCAGGGTGGCTACACCTTC. Amino acids: CATKGQGGYTF.

The rearrangement uses TRBV7-9 and TRBJ2-7; 8 nucleotides agree with TRBD1. The V gene's germline CDR1 is SEHNR and CDR2 FQNEAQ (reference sequence). The CDR3 sequence is 15 residues long. V lost 5 bases and J lost 2; bases outside the gene matches: 8. The CDR3 DNA reads as TGTGCCAGCAGCGTGGACAGGGTCGTCACCTACGAGCAGTACTTC. It codes for CASSVDRVVTYEQYF.

The rearrangement joins TRBV5-6 to TRBJ1-2, with D possibly being TRBD1 (5 bases). V was trimmed by 3 bases and J by 6 bases, leaving 12 bases between them. Germline V gene data show CDR1 as SGHDT and CDR2 as YYEEEE. There are 13 residues in the CDR3. The CDR3 reads CASSSPGGDGYTF. The CDR3 DNA sequence: TGTGCCAGCAGCTCACCCGGGGGGGATGGCTACACCTTC. The full variable domain, with the rest looked up from reference TRBV5-6 and TRBJ1-2, is DAGVTQSPTHLIKTRGQQVTLRCSPKSGHDTVSWYQQALGQGPQFIFQYYEEEERQRGNFPDRFSGHQFPNYSSELNVNALLLGDSALYLCASSSPGGDGYTFGSGTRLTVV.

The CDR3: CAISTGNTEAFF. CDR3 DNA sequence: TGTGCCATCAGCACAGGGAACACTGAAGCTTTCTTT. The J gene is TRBJ1-1, the V gene TRBV10-3; a possible D gene is TRBD1 (5 bases). This CDR3 region has 12 residues. The V end was cut by 6 bases, the J end by 1 base, with 6 bases between. Germline V gene data show CDR1 as ENHRY and CDR2 as SYGVKD.

The V and J genes are TRBV9 and TRBJ2-7, with 10 positions matching TRBD2. After removal of 0 bases from V and 3 bases from J, the junction contained 9 bases not matched to a gene. The length of the CDR3 is 17 residues. Germline CDR1 is SGDLS and CDR2 is YYNGEE. CDR3 bases: TGTGCCAGCAGCGTAGTTGTGCTAGCGGGGGACAACTACGAGCAGTACTTC. It encodes CASSVVVLAGDNYEQYF.